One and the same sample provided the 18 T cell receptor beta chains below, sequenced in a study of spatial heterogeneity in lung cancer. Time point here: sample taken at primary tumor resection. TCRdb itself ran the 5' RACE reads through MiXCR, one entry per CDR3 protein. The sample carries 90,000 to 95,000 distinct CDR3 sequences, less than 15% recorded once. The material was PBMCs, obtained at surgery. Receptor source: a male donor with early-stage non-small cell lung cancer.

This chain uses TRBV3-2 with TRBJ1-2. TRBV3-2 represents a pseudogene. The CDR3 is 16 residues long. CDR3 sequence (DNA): TGTGCCAGCAGCCAAGAATTTTTACAGATCCACTATGGCTACACCTTC. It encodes CASSQEFLQIHYGYTF.

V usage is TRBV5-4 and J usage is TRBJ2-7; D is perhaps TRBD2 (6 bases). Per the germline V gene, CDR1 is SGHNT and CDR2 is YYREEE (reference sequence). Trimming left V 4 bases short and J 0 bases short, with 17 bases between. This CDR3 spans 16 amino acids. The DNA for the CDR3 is TGTGCCAGCAGCCTAACACGAGGCGGGAACTCCTACGAGCAGTACTTC. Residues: CASSLTRGGNSYEQYF.

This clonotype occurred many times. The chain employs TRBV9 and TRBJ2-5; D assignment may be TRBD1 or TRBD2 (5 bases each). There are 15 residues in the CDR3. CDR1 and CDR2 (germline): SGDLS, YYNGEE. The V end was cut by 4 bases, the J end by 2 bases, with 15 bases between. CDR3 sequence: CASSTSGTQQETQYF. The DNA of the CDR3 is TGTGCCAGCAGCACCTCCGGGACGCAACAAGAGACCCAGTACTTC.

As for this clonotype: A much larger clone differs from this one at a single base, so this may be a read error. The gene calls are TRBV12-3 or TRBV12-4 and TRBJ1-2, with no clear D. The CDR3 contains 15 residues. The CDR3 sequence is CPSSLAKGNSYGYTF. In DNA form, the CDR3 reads TGTCCCAGCAGTTTAGCAAAGGGAAACTCCTATGGCTACACCTTC.

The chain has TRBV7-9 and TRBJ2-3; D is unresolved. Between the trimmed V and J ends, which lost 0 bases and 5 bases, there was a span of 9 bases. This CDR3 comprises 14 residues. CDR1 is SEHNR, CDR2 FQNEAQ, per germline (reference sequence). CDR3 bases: TGTGCCAGCAGCTTAGCCGGCTCGAGAGATACGCAGTATTTT. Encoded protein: CASSLAGSRDTQYF.

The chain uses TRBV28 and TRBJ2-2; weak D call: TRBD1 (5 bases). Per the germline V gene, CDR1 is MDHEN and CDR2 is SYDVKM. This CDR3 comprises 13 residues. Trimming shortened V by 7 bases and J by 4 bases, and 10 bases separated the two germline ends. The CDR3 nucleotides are TGTGCCAGCAAAAACAGGCCCACCGGGGAGCTGTTTTTT. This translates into CASKNRPTGELFF.

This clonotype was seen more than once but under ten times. The CDR3 DNA is TGCAGTGCTAGAGATCGTAGGACAGCCTTCGACTACGAGCAGTACTTC. Translated, it gives CSARDRRTAFDYEQYF. V is TRBV20-1 and J is TRBJ2-7, with D perhaps matching TRBD1 (6 bases). The CDR3 is 16 residues long. The V gene lost 0 bases and the J gene lost 3 bases, with 18 bases spanning the gap. The germline CDR1 and CDR2 sequences are DFQATT and SNEGSKA (reference sequence).

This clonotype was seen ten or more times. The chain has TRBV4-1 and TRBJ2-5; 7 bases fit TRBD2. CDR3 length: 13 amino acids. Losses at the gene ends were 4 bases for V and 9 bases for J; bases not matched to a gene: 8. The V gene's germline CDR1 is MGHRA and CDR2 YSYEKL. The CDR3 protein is CASSLLAGEPQYF. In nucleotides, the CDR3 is TGCGCCAGCAGCCTCCTGGCGGGGGAACCCCAGTACTTC.

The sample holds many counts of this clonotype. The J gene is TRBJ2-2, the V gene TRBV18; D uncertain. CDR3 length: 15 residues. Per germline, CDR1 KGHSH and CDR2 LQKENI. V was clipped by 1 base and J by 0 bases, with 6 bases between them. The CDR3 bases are TGTGCCAGCTCACCACTCGCAGCGAACACCGGGGAGCTGTTTTTT. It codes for CASSPLAANTGELFF.

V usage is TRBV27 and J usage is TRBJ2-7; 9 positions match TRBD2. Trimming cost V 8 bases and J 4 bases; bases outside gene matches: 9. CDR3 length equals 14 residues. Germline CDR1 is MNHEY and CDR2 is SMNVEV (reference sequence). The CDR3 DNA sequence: TGTGCCAGCTCCGTGCTAGCGGGGCGATACGAGCAGTACTTC. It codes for CASSVLAGRYEQYF.

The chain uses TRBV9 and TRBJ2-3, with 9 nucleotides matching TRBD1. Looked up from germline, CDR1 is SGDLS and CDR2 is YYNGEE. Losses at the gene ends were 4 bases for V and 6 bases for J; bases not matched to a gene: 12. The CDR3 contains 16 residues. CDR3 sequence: CASSPDLGTGTDTQYF. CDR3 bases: TGTGCCAGCAGCCCGGATTTGGGGACAGGGACGGATACGCAGTATTTT.

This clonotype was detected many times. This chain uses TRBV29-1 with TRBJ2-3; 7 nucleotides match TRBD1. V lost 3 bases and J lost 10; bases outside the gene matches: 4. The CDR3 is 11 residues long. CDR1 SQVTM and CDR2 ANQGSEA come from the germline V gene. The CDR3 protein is CSVDRQGAQYF. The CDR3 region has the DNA TGCAGCGTTGACCGACAGGGTGCGCAGTATTTT.

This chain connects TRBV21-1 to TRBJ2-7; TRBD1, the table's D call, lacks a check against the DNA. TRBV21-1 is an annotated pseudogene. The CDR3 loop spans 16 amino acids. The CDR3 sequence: CASSLRGGACSYEQYF. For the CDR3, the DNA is TGTGCCAGCAGCCTCCGGGGGGGCGCTTGCTCCTACGAGCAGTACTTC.

Here the CDR3 DNA reads TGTGCCAGCATGGGGTCGAACACTGAAGCTTTCTTT. This sequence encodes CASMGSNTEAFF. This chain links TRBV25-1 with TRBJ1-1; D is uncertain. Germline V gene data show CDR1 as MGHDK and CDR2 as SYGVNS. The V end lost 7 bases, the J end lost 1 base, and 7 bases lay between the germline ends. CDR3 length: 12 amino acids.

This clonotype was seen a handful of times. The CDR3 protein is CASSQPDKETQYF. The CDR3 DNA reads TGTGCCAGCAGCCAACCGGACAAAGAGACCCAGTACTTC. The chain has TRBV7-9 and TRBJ2-5; D is possibly TRBD1 (5 bases). The CDR3 is 13 residues long. V was pared by 5 bases and J by 3 bases, with 10 bases between. CDR1 is SEHNR and CDR2 is FQNEAQ in the germline V gene (reference sequence).

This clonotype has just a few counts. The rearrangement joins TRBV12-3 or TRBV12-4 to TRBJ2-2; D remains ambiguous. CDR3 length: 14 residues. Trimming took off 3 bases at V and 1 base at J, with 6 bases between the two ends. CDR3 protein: CASSLQRNTGELFF. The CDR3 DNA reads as TGTGCCAGCAGTTTGCAGAGGAACACCGGGGAGCTGTTTTTT.

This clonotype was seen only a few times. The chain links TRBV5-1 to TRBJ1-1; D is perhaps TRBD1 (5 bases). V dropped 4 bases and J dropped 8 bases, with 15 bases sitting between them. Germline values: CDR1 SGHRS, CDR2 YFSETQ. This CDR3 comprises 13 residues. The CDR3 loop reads CASSQLRGDEAFF. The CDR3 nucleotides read TGCGCCAGCAGCCAACTTAGGGGAGACGAAGCTTTCTTT.

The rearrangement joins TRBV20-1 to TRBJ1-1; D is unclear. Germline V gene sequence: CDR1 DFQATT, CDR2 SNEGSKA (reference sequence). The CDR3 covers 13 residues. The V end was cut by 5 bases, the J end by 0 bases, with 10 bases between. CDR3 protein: CSAGENMNTEAFF. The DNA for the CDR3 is TGCAGTGCTGGGGAAAATATGAACACTGAAGCTTTCTTT.